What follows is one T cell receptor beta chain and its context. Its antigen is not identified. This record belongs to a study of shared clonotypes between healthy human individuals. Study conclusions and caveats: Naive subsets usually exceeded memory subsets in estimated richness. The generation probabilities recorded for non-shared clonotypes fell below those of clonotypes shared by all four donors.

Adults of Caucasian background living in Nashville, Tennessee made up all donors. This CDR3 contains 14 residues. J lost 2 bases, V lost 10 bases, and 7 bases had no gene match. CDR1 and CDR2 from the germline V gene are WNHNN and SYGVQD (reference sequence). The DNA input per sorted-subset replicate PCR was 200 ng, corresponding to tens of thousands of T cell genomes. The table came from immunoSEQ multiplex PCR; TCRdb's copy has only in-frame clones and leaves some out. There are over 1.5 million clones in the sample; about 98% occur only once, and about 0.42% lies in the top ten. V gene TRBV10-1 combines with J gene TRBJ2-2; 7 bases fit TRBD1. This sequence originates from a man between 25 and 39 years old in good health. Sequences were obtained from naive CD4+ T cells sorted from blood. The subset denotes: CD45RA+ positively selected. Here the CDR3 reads CATGQAVNTGELFF. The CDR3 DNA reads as TGCGCCACCGGACAGGCCGTCAACACCGGGGAGCTGTTTTTT.